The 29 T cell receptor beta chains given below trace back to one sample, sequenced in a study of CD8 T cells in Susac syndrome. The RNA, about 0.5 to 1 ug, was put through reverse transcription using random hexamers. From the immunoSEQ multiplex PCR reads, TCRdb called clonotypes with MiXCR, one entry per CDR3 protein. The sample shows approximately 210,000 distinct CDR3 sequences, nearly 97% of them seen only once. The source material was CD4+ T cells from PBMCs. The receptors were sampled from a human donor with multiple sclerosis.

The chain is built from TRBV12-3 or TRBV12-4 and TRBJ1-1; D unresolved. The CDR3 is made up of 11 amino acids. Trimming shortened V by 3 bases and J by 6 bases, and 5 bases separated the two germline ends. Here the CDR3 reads CASSFQSEAFF. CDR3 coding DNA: TGTGCCAGCAGTTTTCAGTCTGAAGCTTTCTTT.

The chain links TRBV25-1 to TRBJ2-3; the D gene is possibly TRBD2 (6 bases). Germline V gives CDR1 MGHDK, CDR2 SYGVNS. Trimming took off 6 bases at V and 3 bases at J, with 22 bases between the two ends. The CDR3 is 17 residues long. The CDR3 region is CASSPGVGESRTDTQYF. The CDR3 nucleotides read TGTGCCAGCAGCCCGGGAGTGGGGGAGTCGAGGACAGATACGCAGTATTTT.

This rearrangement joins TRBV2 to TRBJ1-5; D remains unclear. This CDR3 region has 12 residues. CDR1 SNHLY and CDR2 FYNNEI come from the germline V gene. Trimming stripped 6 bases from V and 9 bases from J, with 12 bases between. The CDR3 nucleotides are TGTGCCAGCAGCATGGTCATCTTGCCCCAGCATTTT. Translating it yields CASSMVILPQHF.

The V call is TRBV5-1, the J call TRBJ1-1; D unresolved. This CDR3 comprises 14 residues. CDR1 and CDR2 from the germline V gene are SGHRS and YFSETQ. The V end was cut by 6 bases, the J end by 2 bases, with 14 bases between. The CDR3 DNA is TGCGCCAGCAAGGACGGGAATTTTAACACTGAAGCTTTCTTT. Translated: CASKDGNFNTEAFF.

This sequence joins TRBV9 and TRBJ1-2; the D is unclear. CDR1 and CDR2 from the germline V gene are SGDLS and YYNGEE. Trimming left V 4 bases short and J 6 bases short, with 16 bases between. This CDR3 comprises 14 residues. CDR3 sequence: CASSPSAGVHGYTF. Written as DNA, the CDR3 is TGTGCCAGCAGCCCATCAGCGGGAGTGCATGGCTACACCTTC. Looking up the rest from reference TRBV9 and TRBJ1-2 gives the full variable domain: DSGVTQTPKHLITATGQRVTLRCSPRSGDLSVYWYQQSLDQGLQFLIQYYNGEERAKGNILERFSAQQFPDLHSELNLSSLELGDSALYFCASSPSAGVHGYTFGSGTRLTVV.

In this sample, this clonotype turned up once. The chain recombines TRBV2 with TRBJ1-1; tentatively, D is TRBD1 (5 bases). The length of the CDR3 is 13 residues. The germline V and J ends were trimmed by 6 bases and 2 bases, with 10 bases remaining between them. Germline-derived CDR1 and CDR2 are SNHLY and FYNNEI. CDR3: CASRGDSNTEAFF. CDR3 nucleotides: TGTGCCAGCAGGGGCGACAGTAACACTGAAGCTTTCTTT.

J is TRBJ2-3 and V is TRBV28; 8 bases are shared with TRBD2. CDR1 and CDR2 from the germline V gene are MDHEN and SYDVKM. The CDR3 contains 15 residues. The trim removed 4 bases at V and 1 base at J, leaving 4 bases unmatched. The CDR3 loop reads CASSSMTSGTDTQYF. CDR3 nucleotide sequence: TGTGCCAGCAGTTCCATGACTAGCGGCACAGATACGCAGTATTTT.

CDR3 region: CASSEYRGSYNEQFF. The CDR3 DNA is TGTGCCAGCAGTGAATACAGGGGGTCCTACAATGAGCAGTTCTTC. V gene TRBV6-1 combines with J gene TRBJ2-1; TRBD1 aligns across 8 bases. The V segment lost 2 bases and the J segment 1 base; nucleotides outside the gene matches: 1. In germline, CDR1 is MNHNS, CDR2 SASEGT. The CDR3 totals 15 residues.

The CDR3 loop is CASSPGTVNARKLFF. For the CDR3, the DNA is TGTGCCAGCAGCCCCGGGACCGTCAATGCGCGAAAACTGTTTTTT. V and J are TRBV28 and TRBJ1-4; D is possibly TRBD1 (5 bases). Trimming took 6 bases from V and 10 from J, leaving 21 bases between them. This CDR3 is built from 15 residues. Germline lookup yields CDR1 MDHEN and CDR2 SYDVKM. Supplemented by reference TRBV28 and TRBJ1-4, the full variable domain reads DVKVTQSSRYLVKRTGEKVFLECVQDMDHENMFWYRQDPGLGLRLIYFSYDVKMKEKGDIPEGYSVSREKKERFSLILESASTNQTSMYLCASSPGTVNARKLFFGSGTQLSVL.

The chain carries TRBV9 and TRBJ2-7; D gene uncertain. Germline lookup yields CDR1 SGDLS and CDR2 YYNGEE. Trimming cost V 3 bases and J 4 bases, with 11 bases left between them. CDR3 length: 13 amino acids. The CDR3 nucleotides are TGTGCCAGCAGCGCGGAACAACAGTACGAGCAGTACTTC. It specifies CASSAEQQYEQYF. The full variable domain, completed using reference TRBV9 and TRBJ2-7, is DSGVTQTPKHLITATGQRVTLRCSPRSGDLSVYWYQQSLDQGLQFLIQYYNGEERAKGNILERFSAQQFPDLHSELNLSSLELGDSALYFCASSAEQQYEQYFGPGTRLTVT.

CDR3 sequence (DNA): TGTGCCAGCAGTGCGTTGGGACTTGGCAATGAGCAGTTCTTC. This sequence encodes CASSALGLGNEQFF. The chain recombines TRBV2 with TRBJ2-1; D is possibly TRBD2 (6 bases). Trimming stripped 4 bases from V and 6 bases from J, with 13 bases between. CDR3 length: 14 residues. CDR1 and CDR2 (germline): SNHLY, FYNNEI. Variable domain in full (rest from reference TRBV2 and TRBJ2-1): EPEVTQTPSHQVTQMGQEVILRCVPISNHLYFYWYRQILGQKVEFLVSFYNNEISEKSEIFDDQFSVERPDGSNFTLKIRSTKLEDSAMYFCASSALGLGNEQFFGPGTRLTVL.

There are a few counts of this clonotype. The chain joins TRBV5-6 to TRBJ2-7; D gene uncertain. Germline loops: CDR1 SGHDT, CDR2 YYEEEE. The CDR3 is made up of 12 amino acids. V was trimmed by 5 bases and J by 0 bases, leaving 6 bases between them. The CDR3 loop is CASSWDSYEQYF. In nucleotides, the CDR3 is TGTGCCAGCAGTTGGGACTCCTACGAGCAGTACTTC.

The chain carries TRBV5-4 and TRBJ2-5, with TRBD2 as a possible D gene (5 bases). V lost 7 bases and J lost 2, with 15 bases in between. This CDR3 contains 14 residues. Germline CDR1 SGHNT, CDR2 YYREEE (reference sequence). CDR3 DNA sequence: TGTGCCAGCGCCTTAGGGAGCGGACAAGAGACCCAGTACTTC. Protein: CASALGSGQETQYF. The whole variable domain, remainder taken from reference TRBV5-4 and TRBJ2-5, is ETGVTQSPTHLIKTRGQQVTLRCSSQSGHNTVSWYQQALGQGPQFIFQYYREEENGRGNFPPRFSGLQFPNYSSELNVNALELDDSALYLCASALGSGQETQYFGPGTRLLVL.

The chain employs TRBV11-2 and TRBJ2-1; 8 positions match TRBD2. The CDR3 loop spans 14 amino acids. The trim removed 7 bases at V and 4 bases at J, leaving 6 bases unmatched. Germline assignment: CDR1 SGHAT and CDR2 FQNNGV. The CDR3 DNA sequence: TGTGCCAGCATCGGGACTAGATCTTACAATGAGCAGTTCTTC. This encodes CASIGTRSYNEQFF.

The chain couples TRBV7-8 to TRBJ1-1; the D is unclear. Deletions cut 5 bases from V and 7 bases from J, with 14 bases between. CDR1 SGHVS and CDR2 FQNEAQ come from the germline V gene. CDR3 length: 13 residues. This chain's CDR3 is CASSPRLGVEAFF. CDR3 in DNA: TGTGCCAGCAGCCCCCGCTTAGGTGTTGAAGCTTTCTTT.

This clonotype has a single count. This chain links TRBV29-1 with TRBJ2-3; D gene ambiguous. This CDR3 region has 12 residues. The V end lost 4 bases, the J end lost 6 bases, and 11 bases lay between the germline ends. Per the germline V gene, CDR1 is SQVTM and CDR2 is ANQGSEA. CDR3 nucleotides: TGCAGCGTTGGTAACCTCCGCGATACGCAGTATTTT. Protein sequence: CSVGNLRDTQYF.

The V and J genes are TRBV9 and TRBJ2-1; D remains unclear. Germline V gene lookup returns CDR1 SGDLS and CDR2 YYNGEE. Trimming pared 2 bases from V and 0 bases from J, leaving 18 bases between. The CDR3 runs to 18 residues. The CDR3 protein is CASSVLTGPYGSYNEQFF. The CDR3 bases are TGTGCCAGCAGCGTTTTGACGGGCCCGTATGGCTCCTACAATGAGCAGTTCTTC.

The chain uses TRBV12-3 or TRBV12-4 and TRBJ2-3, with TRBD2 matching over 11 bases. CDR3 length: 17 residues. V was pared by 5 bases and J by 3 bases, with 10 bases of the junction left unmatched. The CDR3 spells CASSLHRLAGRTDTQYF. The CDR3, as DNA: TGTGCCAGCAGTCTCCACCGACTAGCGGGAAGGACAGATACGCAGTATTTT.

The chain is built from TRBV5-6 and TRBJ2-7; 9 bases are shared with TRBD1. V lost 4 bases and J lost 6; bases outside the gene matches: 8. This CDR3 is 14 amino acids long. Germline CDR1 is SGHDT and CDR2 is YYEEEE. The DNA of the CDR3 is TGTGCCAGCAGCACGGGACAGGGAGGGGTCGAGCAGTACTTC. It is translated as CASSTGQGGVEQYF.

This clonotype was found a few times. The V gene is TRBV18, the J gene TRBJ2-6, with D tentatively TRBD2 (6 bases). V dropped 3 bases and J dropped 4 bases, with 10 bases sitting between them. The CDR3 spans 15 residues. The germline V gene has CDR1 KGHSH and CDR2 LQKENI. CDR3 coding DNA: TGTGCCAGCTCACCTCCTCGGGAGGGGGCCAACGTCCTGACTTTC. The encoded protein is CASSPPREGANVLTF. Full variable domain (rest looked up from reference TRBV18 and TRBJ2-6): NAGVMQNPRHLVRRRGQEARLRCSPMKGHSHVYWYRQLPEEGLKFMVYLQKENIIDESGMPKERFSAEFPKEGPSILRIQQVVRGDSAAYFCASSPPREGANVLTFGAGSRLTVL.

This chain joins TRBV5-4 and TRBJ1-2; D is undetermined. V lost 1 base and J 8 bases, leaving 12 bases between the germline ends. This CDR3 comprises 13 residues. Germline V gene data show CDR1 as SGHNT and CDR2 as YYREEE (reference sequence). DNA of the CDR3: TGTGCCAGCAGCTTGCTCCGGACGCAAGGCTACACCTTC. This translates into CASSLLRTQGYTF.

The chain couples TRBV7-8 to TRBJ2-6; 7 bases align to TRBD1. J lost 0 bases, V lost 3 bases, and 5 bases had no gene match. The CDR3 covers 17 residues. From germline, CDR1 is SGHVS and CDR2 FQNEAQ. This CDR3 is CASSLRTGGSGANVLTF. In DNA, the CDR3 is TGTGCCAGCAGCTTGCGGACAGGAGGCTCTGGGGCCAACGTCCTGACTTTC.

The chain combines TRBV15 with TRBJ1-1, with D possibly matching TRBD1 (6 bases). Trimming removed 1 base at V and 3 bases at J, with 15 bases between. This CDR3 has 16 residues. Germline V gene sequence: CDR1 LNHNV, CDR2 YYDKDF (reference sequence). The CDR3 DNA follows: TGTGCCACCAGCAGAGGGTCGAGAGGGGGAGACACTGAAGCTTTCTTT. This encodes CATSRGSRGGDTEAFF. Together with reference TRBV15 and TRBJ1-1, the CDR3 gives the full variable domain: DAMVIQNPRYQVTQFGKPVTLSCSQTLNHNVMYWYQQKSSQAPKLLFHYYDKDFNNEADTPDNFQSRRPNTSFCFLDIRSPGLGDTAMYLCATSRGSRGGDTEAFFGQGTRLTVV.

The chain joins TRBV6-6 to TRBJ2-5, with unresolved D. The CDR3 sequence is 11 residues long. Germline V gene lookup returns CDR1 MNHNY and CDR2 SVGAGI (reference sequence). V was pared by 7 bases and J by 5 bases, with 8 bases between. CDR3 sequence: CASTSRETQYF. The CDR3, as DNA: TGTGCCAGCACCTCCCGGGAGACCCAGTACTTC.

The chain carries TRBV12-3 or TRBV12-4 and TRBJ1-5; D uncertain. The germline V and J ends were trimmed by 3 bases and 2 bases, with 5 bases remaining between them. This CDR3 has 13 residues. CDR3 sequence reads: CASSFTGNQPQHF. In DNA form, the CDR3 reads TGTGCCAGCAGTTTTACCGGCAATCAGCCCCAGCATTTT.

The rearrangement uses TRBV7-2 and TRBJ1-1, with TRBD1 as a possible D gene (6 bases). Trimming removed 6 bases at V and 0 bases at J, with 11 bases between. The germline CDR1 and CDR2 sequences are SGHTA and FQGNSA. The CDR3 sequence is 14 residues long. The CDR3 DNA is TGTGCCAGCAGTTGGGGGCCGTTGAACACTGAAGCTTTCTTT. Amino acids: CASSWGPLNTEAFF.

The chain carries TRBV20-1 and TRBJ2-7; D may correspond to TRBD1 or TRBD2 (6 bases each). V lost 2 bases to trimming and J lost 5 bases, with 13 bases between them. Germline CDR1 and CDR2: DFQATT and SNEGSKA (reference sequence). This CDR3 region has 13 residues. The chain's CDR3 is CSARWRGAHEQYF. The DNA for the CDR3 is TGCAGTGCTAGATGGAGGGGGGCTCACGAGCAGTACTTC.

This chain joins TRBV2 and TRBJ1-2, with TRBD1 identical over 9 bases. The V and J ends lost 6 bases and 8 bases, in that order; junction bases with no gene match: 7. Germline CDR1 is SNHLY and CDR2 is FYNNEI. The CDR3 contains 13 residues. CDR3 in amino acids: CASSRDRVEGYTF. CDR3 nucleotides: TGTGCCAGCAGCCGGGACAGGGTGGAAGGCTACACCTTC.

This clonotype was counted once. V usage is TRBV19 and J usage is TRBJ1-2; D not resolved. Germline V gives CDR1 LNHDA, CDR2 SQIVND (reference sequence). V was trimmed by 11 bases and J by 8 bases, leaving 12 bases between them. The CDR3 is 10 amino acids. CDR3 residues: CASEGRGYTF. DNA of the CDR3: TGTGCCTCCGAAGGGAGGGGCTACACCTTC.